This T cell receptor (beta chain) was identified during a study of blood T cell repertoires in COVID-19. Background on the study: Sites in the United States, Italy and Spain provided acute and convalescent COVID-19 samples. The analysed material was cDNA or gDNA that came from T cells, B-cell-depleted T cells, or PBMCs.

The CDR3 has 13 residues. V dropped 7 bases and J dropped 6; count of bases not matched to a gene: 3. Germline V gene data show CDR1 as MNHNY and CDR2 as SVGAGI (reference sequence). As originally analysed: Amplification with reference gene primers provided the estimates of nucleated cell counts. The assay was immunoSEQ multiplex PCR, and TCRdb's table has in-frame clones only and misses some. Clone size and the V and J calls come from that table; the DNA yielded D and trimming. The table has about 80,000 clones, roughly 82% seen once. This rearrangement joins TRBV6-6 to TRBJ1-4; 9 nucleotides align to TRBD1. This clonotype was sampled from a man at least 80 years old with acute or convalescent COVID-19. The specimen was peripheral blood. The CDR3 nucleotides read TGTGCCAGCACTAACAGGGGGCATGAAAAACTGTTTTTT. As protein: CASTNRGHEKLFF.